The 23 T cell receptor beta chains below come from one sample, sequenced in a study of beta chain features in type 1 diabetes. Since all of the isolated RNA was reverse transcribed, expressed TCRB transcripts were what got sequenced. This table comes from immunoSEQ multiplex PCR, and its TCRdb copy is limited to in-frame clones, with some not included. The data hold a few hundred thousand clones, with approximately 15% observed a single time. Sequenced material: naive CD4+ T cells from blood. The receptor source for this set is a man under 40 in good health.

This rearrangement joins TRBV7-6 to TRBJ2-1, with 9 bases aligning to TRBD2. Germline V gene lookup returns CDR1 SGHVS and CDR2 FNYEAQ. This CDR3 is built from 15 residues. Trimming removed 1 base from V and 5 bases from J; junction bases left unmatched: 3. The CDR3 loop is CASSLGLAGNNEQFF. CDR3 coding DNA: TGTGCCAGCAGCTTAGGGCTAGCGGGGAACAATGAGCAGTTCTTC.

The chain links TRBV5-6 to TRBJ2-7; 11 bases match TRBD2. J gave up 5 bases and V 2 bases, and 18 bases lay outside the gene matches. Germline V lookup: CDR1 SGHDT, CDR2 YYEEEE. The CDR3 length is 19 residues. The CDR3, as DNA: TGTGCCAGCAGCTTCAACACCGGGACAGGAGCTAGCGGGAGGCACGAGCAGTACGTC. This encodes CASSFNTGTGASGRHEQYV.

This clone has more than one count but fewer than ten. The CDR3 DNA sequence: TGCAGCGTTGGGGCGGGGACAGGGTCCTCGGGGGAAGCTTTCTTT. This codes for CSVGAGTGSSGEAFF. The chain joins TRBV29-1 to TRBJ1-1; 9 bases line up with TRBD1. V dropped 4 bases and J dropped 8; count of bases not matched to a gene: 14. This CDR3 comprises 15 residues. Germline assignment: CDR1 SQVTM and CDR2 ANQGSEA.

This clone was counted only a few times. J is TRBJ2-1 and V is TRBV5-6, with D hard to call. The V gene's germline CDR1 is SGHDT and CDR2 YYEEEE. The CDR3 loop spans 11 amino acids. Trimming cost V 5 bases and J 6 bases, with 6 bases left between them. The CDR3 protein is CASRGSNEQFF. CDR3 nucleotides: TGTGCCAGCAGGGGTTCCAATGAGCAGTTCTTC.

This chain joins TRBV27 and TRBJ2-7; tentatively, D is TRBD1 (6 bases). The germline V and J ends were trimmed by 2 bases and 4 bases, with 21 bases remaining between them. Germline V CDR1 and CDR2: MNHEY, SMNVEV (reference sequence). The CDR3 loop spans 17 amino acids. CDR3 sequence: CASSLRDTGVIQYEQYF. CDR3 in DNA: TGTGCCAGCAGTTTAAGGGACACCGGCGTAATCCAATACGAGCAGTACTTC.

This clone was picked up a small number of times. The J gene is TRBJ2-3, the V gene TRBV6-1, with TRBD2 identical over 10 bases. J gave up 2 bases and V 6 bases, and 5 bases lay outside the gene matches. Germline assignment: CDR1 MNHNS and CDR2 SASEGT. There are 15 residues in the CDR3. The chain's CDR3 is CASRGLASNTDTQYF. CDR3 bases: TGTGCCAGCAGGGGACTAGCGAGTAACACAGATACGCAGTATTTT.

Details on this clone: The identical CDR3 is also encoded by other nucleotide sequences in the sample. This sequence joins TRBV5-1 and TRBJ1-3, with a weak D call TRBD1 (6 bases). V lost 4 bases and J lost 1, with 9 bases in between. There are 14 residues in the CDR3. Per germline, CDR1 SGHRS and CDR2 YFSETQ. CDR3 bases: TGCGCCAGCAGCGGCGGGACATCTGGAAACACCATATATTTT. Protein product: CASSGGTSGNTIYF.

The chain carries TRBV4-3 and TRBJ1-1, with 8 positions matching TRBD1. There are 15 residues in the CDR3. V shed 4 bases and J 5 bases; nucleotides not matched to a gene: 9. Germline CDR1 is LGHNA and CDR2 is YSLEER. For the CDR3, the DNA is TGCGCCAGCAGCCTTACCGACAGGGGTGGGACTGAAGCTTTCTTT. This sequence encodes CASSLTDRGGTEAFF.

This clone has a handful of counts. This sequence joins TRBV29-1 and TRBJ2-5, with 8 positions matching TRBD1. Germline-derived CDR1 and CDR2 are SQVTM and ANQGSEA. With 6 bases clipped from V and 2 bases from J, the junction kept 11 bases outside the gene matches. This CDR3 comprises 15 residues. The CDR3 DNA reads as TGCAGCGTCCAGGGGGCAACGGGTCTACAAGAGACCCAGTACTTC. This codes for CSVQGATGLQETQYF. Filled out from reference TRBV29-1 and TRBJ2-5, the complete variable domain reads SAVISQKPSRDICQRGTSLTIQCQVDSQVTMMFWYRQQPGQSLTLIATANQGSEATYESGFVIDKFPISRPNLTFSTLTVSNMSPEDSSIYLCSVQGATGLQETQYFGPGTRLLVL.

This clone was observed at least ten times. The chain carries TRBV30 and TRBJ2-2; 7 nucleotides agree with TRBD2. This CDR3 comprises 12 residues. CDR1 GTSNPN and CDR2 SVGIG come from the germline V gene (reference sequence). The CDR3 region has the DNA TGTGGAGCGGGAAAGAACACCGGGGAGCTGTTTTTT. It codes for CGAGKNTGELFF. Supplemented by reference TRBV30 and TRBJ2-2, the full variable domain reads SQTIHQWPATLVQPVGSPLSLECTVEGTSNPNLYWYRQAAGRGLQLLFYSVGIGQISSEVPQNLSASRPQDRQFILSSKKLLLSDSGFYLCGAGKNTGELFFGEGSRLTVL.

This chain connects TRBV7-2 to TRBJ1-3; D gene uncertain. The CDR3 extends over 12 amino acids. The germline V and J ends were trimmed by 2 bases and 13 bases, with 12 bases remaining between them. Germline CDR1 is SGHTA and CDR2 is FQGNSA. Written as DNA, the CDR3 is TGTGCCAGCAGCTTACGGACTTATCGTATATATTTT. Encoded protein: CASSLRTYRIYF.

The CDR3: CASSEWSSGTEAFF. The CDR3 nucleotides read TGTGCCAGCAGTGAATGGAGCTCGGGCACTGAAGCTTTCTTT. The chain couples TRBV2 to TRBJ1-1, with D unclear. The CDR3 is made up of 14 amino acids. Germline assignment: CDR1 SNHLY and CDR2 FYNNEI. Between the trimmed V and J ends, which lost 2 bases and 4 bases, there was a span of 11 bases. The full variable domain, its missing parts supplied by reference TRBV2 and TRBJ1-1, is EPEVTQTPSHQVTQMGQEVILRCVPISNHLYFYWYRQILGQKVEFLVSFYNNEISEKSEIFDDQFSVERPDGSNFTLKIRSTKLEDSAMYFCASSEWSSGTEAFFGQGTRLTVV.

As to this clone: The sample contains more than one DNA sequence encoding this CDR3. The chain carries TRBV4-1 and TRBJ2-5; D gene unclear. CDR1 and CDR2 from the germline V gene are MGHRA and YSYEKL. This CDR3 region has 12 residues. V dropped 2 bases and J dropped 1 base, with 2 bases sitting between them. CDR3 in amino acids: CASSQPQETQYF. DNA for the CDR3: TGCGCCAGCAGCCAACCCCAAGAGACCCAGTACTTC.

This clone was detected a few times. This sequence joins TRBV2 and TRBJ2-6; unclear D gene. V dropped 8 bases and J dropped 4 bases, with 12 bases sitting between them. Germline assignment: CDR1 SNHLY and CDR2 FYNNEI. The CDR3 length is 14 residues. In nucleotides, the CDR3 is TGTGCCAGCGGTCACATAACCGGGGCCAACGTCCTGACTTTC. It specifies CASGHITGANVLTF.

The rearrangement joins TRBV10-3 to TRBJ1-1; D is possibly TRBD1 (5 bases). V dropped 3 bases and J dropped 6 bases, with 11 bases sitting between them. CDR1 is ENHRY, CDR2 SYGVKD, per germline. The length of the CDR3 is 13 residues. The CDR3 loop reads CAISEEGLAEAFF. The CDR3, as DNA: TGTGCCATCAGTGAAGAGGGGTTGGCTGAAGCTTTCTTT.

This clone was detected only a few times. V is TRBV15 and J is TRBJ2-4; D is unresolved. V was clipped by 6 bases and J by 8 bases, with 14 bases between them. This CDR3 has 13 residues. Germline V gives CDR1 LNHNV, CDR2 YYDKDF (reference sequence). The CDR3 loop reads CATRTGPGHIQYF. CDR3 in DNA: TGTGCCACCAGAACCGGACCCGGACACATTCAGTACTTC. Full variable domain (outside the CDR3, taken from reference TRBV15 and TRBJ2-4): DAMVIQNPRYQVTQFGKPVTLSCSQTLNHNVMYWYQQKSSQAPKLLFHYYDKDFNNEADTPDNFQSRRPNTSFCFLDIRSPGLGDTAMYLCATRTGPGHIQYFGAGTRLSVL.

The V call is TRBV6-4, the J call TRBJ2-1; D not resolved. CDR1 and CDR2 (germline): MRHNA, SNTAGT. V gave up 5 bases and J gave up 0 bases, with 11 bases separating them. The CDR3 covers 15 residues. DNA for the CDR3: TGTGCCAGCAGTAAGTTCCTGAGCTCCTACAATGAGCAGTTCTTC. Its translation: CASSKFLSSYNEQFF.

A few counts support this clone. The rearrangement uses TRBV9 and TRBJ2-1; D possibly corresponds to TRBD2 (6 bases). Per the germline V gene, CDR1 is SGDLS and CDR2 is YYNGEE. There are 16 residues in the CDR3. Between the trimmed V and J ends, which lost 0 bases and 7 bases, there was a span of 17 bases. This chain's CDR3 is CASSVVSGRGLNEQFF. CDR3 DNA sequence: TGTGCCAGCAGCGTAGTTTCCGGGAGAGGGCTAAATGAGCAGTTCTTC.

This clone turned up a few times. The chain carries TRBV18 and TRBJ2-7; D not resolved. The V gene lost 4 bases and the J gene lost 0 bases, with 13 bases spanning the gap. The CDR3 is 15 amino acids. CDR1 and CDR2 (germline): KGHSH, LQKENI. The CDR3 DNA sequence: TGTGCCAGCTCACTGACCCCAACCCGCTCCTACGAGCAGTACTTC. Translated: CASSLTPTRSYEQYF.

J is TRBJ2-1 and V is TRBV2; no definite D call. The CDR3 is made up of 13 amino acids. The ends were cut back, 4 bases at V and 5 bases at J, with 9 bases in the middle. Germline V gene data show CDR1 as SNHLY and CDR2 as FYNNEI. The CDR3 DNA reads as TGTGCCAGCAGTGGGAACCTAGACAATGAGCAGTTCTTC. Protein: CASSGNLDNEQFF.

In its sample, this clone was seen a few times. This sequence joins TRBV6-1 and TRBJ1-5; D ambiguous. Germline CDR1 is MNHNS and CDR2 is SASEGT. This CDR3 is 15 amino acids long. V lost 6 bases to trimming and J lost 3 bases, with 15 bases between them. The CDR3 is CASRKLGGFNQPQHF. CDR3 coding DNA: TGTGCCAGCAGGAAGCTGGGAGGGTTCAATCAGCCCCAGCATTTT.

In its sample, this clone was seen a few times. This chain joins TRBV29-1 and TRBJ2-7; perhaps TRBD1 as D (6 bases). The CDR3 length is 12 residues. Trimming left V 7 bases short and J 5 bases short, with 15 bases between. Germline CDR1 reads SQVTM; CDR2 reads ANQGSEA. The CDR3 reads CSGRRGMNEQYF. The CDR3 bases are TGCAGCGGAAGAAGGGGGATGAACGAGCAGTACTTC.

This clone has only a few counts. The chain carries TRBV30 and TRBJ2-3, with D perhaps matching TRBD2 (6 bases). This CDR3 comprises 13 residues. The V gene's germline CDR1 is GTSNPN and CDR2 SVGIG (reference sequence). Trimming pared 2 bases from V and 5 bases from J, leaving 11 bases between. CDR3 nucleotides: TGTGCCTGGAGTACGGGAGTGGGAGATACGCAGTATTTT. Its protein is CAWSTGVGDTQYF.